This entry is about one TCR beta chain. Its antigen is unknown. The source of the sample is a study of CD8+CD57+ T cells in acquired aplastic anemia. In the study overall: Sorted CD4+ and CD8+ cells yielded roughly 3.1 ug of DNA on average.

There are 13 residues in the CDR3. V dropped 8 bases and J dropped 2 bases, with 13 bases sitting between them. The use of genomic DNA as template underpinned the TCR beta VDJ and CDR3 profiling. TCRdb redid the calling of the reads with MiXCR, one entry per CDR3 protein. The sample contains about 70,000 distinct CDR3 sequences, around 50% of which appear only once. Whole-study findings and limits: Nearly 30 CD8+ CDR3 sequences were shared between patients and controls. No significant patient-versus-control difference appeared in CD8+ Simpson's diversity.

The chain recombines TRBV12-3 or TRBV12-4 with TRBJ2-7, with a weak D call TRBD2 (6 bases). This TCR derives from a human donor in good health, serving as a control. Sample: sorted CD4+, CD8+, or CD8+CD57+ T cells (not recorded which) from PBMCs. The CDR3 region has the DNA TGTGCCAGCGGGGGACTTACCGCCTACGAGCAGTACTTC. As protein: CASGGLTAYEQYF.